The 20 T cell receptor beta chains listed next were all sequenced from one sample in a study of OX40 agonist ivuxolimab in advanced cancers. Profiled with immunoSEQ multiplex PCR; TCRdb holds only in-frame clones, not every one. The top ten clones hold 0.95% to 1.3% of a sample with about 91,000 clones, around 84% of them seen once. The sample here was CD4+ or CD8+ T cells sorted from blood, taken in a trial of the OX40 agonist ivuxolimab. Source of these receptors: an adult with an advanced solid tumor such as melanoma, head and neck, liver or kidney cancer.

This clone was observed a few times. The rearrangement uses TRBV7-9 and TRBJ2-4, with TRBD2 matching over 9 bases. The CDR3 loop spans 13 amino acids. Germline V gene sequence: CDR1 SEHNR, CDR2 FQNEAQ (reference sequence). V gave up 7 bases and J gave up 8 bases; unmatched junction bases: 6. The CDR3 sequence: CASTSSGGDIQYF. CDR3 bases: TGTGCCAGCACCAGTAGCGGGGGTGACATTCAGTACTTC. The entire variable domain, with the rest obtained from reference TRBV7-9 and TRBJ2-4, is as follows: DTGVSQNPRHKITKRGQNVTFRCDPISEHNRLYWYRQTLGQGPEFLTYFQNEAQLEKSRLLSDRFSAERPKGSFSTLEIQRTEQGDSAMYLCASTSSGGDIQYFGAGTRLSVL.

The chain uses TRBV5-5 and TRBJ1-5, with D perhaps matching TRBD1 (5 bases). V was clipped by 4 bases and J by 1 base, with 6 bases between them. Germline CDR1 SGHKS, CDR2 YYEKEE (reference sequence). CDR3 size: 13 residues. Here the CDR3 DNA reads TGTGCCAGCAGCCGGACAAGCAATCAGCCCCAGCATTTT. Amino acids: CASSRTSNQPQHF.

The chain joins TRBV7-8 to TRBJ2-3; 7 bases fit TRBD2. CDR3 size: 16 residues. The J segment lost 1 base and the V segment lost 5 bases, leaving 9 bases of the junction unmatched. Germline lookup yields CDR1 SGHVS and CDR2 FQNEAQ. The CDR3 coding sequence is TGTGCCAGCAGCCCTTACCTGGGGGGGGGCACAGATACGCAGTATTTT. This sequence encodes CASSPYLGGGTDTQYF. The complete variable domain, with remaining parts taken from reference TRBV7-8 and TRBJ2-3, reads GAGVSQSPRYKVAKRGQDVALRCDPISGHVSLFWYQQALGQGPEFLTYFQNEAQLDKSGLPSDRFFAERPEGSVSTLKIQRTQQEDSAVYLCASSPYLGGGTDTQYFGPGTRLTVL.

The chain has TRBV2 and TRBJ2-6; D gene unclear. This CDR3 contains 14 residues. Looked up from germline, CDR1 is SNHLY and CDR2 is FYNNEI. V was pared by 7 bases and J by 2 bases, with 9 bases between. CDR3: CASKEDPGANVLTF. The CDR3 DNA reads as TGTGCCAGCAAGGAAGATCCTGGGGCCAACGTCCTGACTTTC.

V and J are TRBV5-4 and TRBJ2-7; no reliable D call. In germline, CDR1 is SGHNT, CDR2 YYREEE (reference sequence). The CDR3 spans 12 residues. Between the trimmed V and J ends, which lost 3 bases and 4 bases, there was a span of 8 bases. The CDR3 DNA reads as TGTGCCAGCAGCTCTGATGGGTACGAGCAGTACTTC. Protein product: CASSSDGYEQYF.

The CDR3 reads CASNRFNEKLFF. For the CDR3, the DNA is TGTGCCAGCAACAGATTTAATGAAAAACTGTTTTTT. The chain uses TRBV28 and TRBJ1-4; no reliable D call. This CDR3 region has 12 residues. Trimming removed 7 bases at V and 4 bases at J, with 7 bases between. Germline V gene sequence: CDR1 MDHEN, CDR2 SYDVKM. Using reference TRBV28 and TRBJ1-4 for the parts outside the CDR3, the full variable domain is DVKVTQSSRYLVKRTGEKVFLECVQDMDHENMFWYRQDPGLGLRLIYFSYDVKMKEKGDIPEGYSVSREKKERFSLILESASTNQTSMYLCASNRFNEKLFFGSGTQLSVL.

V and J are TRBV7-2 and TRBJ1-5; D is possibly TRBD1 (6 bases). The CDR3 contains 15 residues. Trimming stripped 1 base from V and 3 bases from J, with 10 bases between. Germline V CDR1 and CDR2: SGHTA, FQGNSA. The CDR3 nucleotides are TGTGCCAGCAGCTTAGAAGTGGGGGCCAATCAGCCCCAGCATTTT. Protein product: CASSLEVGANQPQHF.

The chain joins TRBV11-3 to TRBJ2-3, with no clear D. Deletions cut 3 bases from V and 3 bases from J, with 4 bases between. Germline V lookup: CDR1 SGHNT, CDR2 YENEEA. The CDR3 loop spans 12 amino acids. The CDR3: CASSLGTDTQYF. The CDR3 DNA follows: TGTGCCAGCAGCTTGGGGACAGATACGCAGTATTTT.

The chain has TRBV5-6 and TRBJ1-5; 7 bases agree with TRBD1. This CDR3 is built from 15 residues. Germline V lookup: CDR1 SGHDT, CDR2 YYEEEE. With 4 bases clipped from V and 5 bases from J, the junction kept 9 bases outside the gene matches. Here the CDR3 reads CASSILGQSHQPQHF. The CDR3 DNA follows: TGTGCCAGCAGCATATTGGGACAGAGCCATCAGCCCCAGCATTTT.

This sequence joins TRBV10-3 and TRBJ2-5, with 8 bases aligning to TRBD1. J was trimmed by 2 bases and V by 2 bases; bases with no gene match: 7. Germline loops: CDR1 ENHRY, CDR2 SYGVKD. The CDR3 sequence is 16 residues long. For the CDR3, the DNA is TGTGCCATCAGTGAGGGAAGACACAGGGGGCAAGAGACCCAGTACTTC. This sequence encodes CAISEGRHRGQETQYF.

This clone was seen more than once but under ten times. The chain carries TRBV18 and TRBJ2-1; the D call may be TRBD1 or TRBD2 (6 bases each). CDR1 KGHSH and CDR2 LQKENI come from the germline V gene. Trimming took off 2 bases at V and 9 bases at J, with 14 bases between the two ends. This CDR3 comprises 14 residues. The CDR3 nucleotides read TGTGCCAGCTCACCAGGGCGGGGACAAATTGAGCAGTTCTTC. This sequence encodes CASSPGRGQIEQFF. The variable domain in full, completed from reference TRBV18 and TRBJ2-1, reads NAGVMQNPRHLVRRRGQEARLRCSPMKGHSHVYWYRQLPEEGLKFMVYLQKENIIDESGMPKERFSAEFPKEGPSILRIQQVVRGDSAAYFCASSPGRGQIEQFFGPGTRLTVL.

Many counts were recorded for this clone. The CDR3 here is CASSAEGGGPYGYTF. The CDR3 DNA follows: TGTGCCAGCAGCGCTGAAGGTGGGGGCCCCTATGGCTACACCTTC. The rearrangement joins TRBV2 to TRBJ1-2, with a possible D match to TRBD1 (6 bases). Trimming took off 6 bases at V and 4 bases at J, with 18 bases between the two ends. The germline gives CDR1 SNHLY, CDR2 FYNNEI. The CDR3 consists of 15 residues.

The gene calls are TRBV6-6 and TRBJ1-5; D gene uncertain. CDR1 MNHNY and CDR2 SVGAGI come from the germline V gene (reference sequence). Trimming stripped 8 bases from V and 9 bases from J, with 17 bases between. CDR3 length: 13 amino acids. CDR3 nucleotide sequence: TGTGCCAGCGAGGAGGGAGGCCGGGGGCCCCAGCATTTT. Translating gives CASEEGGRGPQHF.

The chain is built from TRBV7-2 and TRBJ2-3; TRBD2 might be the D (6 bases). This CDR3 has 14 amino acids. V lost 4 bases and J lost 1, with 9 bases in between. Germline CDR1 reads SGHTA; CDR2 reads FQGNSA. The CDR3 bases are TGTGCCAGCAGCTCCTGGGGGGGCACAGATACGCAGTATTTT. Translated, it gives CASSSWGGTDTQYF.

This rearrangement joins TRBV4-1 to TRBJ2-7, with TRBD2 as a possible D gene (6 bases). V lost 2 bases, J lost 4 bases, and 18 bases lay in between. CDR1 is MGHRA, CDR2 YSYEKL, per germline. The CDR3 is 16 residues long. CDR3 bases: TGCGCCAGCAGCCAACGACCGGAGGGAGATTTGTACGAGCAGTACGTC. This codes for CASSQRPEGDLYEQYV.

This clone was observed a single time. This chain uses TRBV7-9 with TRBJ1-2, with a possible D match to TRBD1 (6 bases). The germline gives CDR1 SEHNR, CDR2 FQNEAQ (reference sequence). Deletions cut 3 bases from V and 7 bases from J, with 18 bases between. This CDR3 comprises 15 residues. The CDR3 coding sequence is TGTGCCAGCAGCTTTTCAGTGATCAGGGGAGGTGGCTACACCTTC. Residues: CASSFSVIRGGGYTF.

This clone occurred a few times. The chain joins TRBV6-5 to TRBJ2-5; D unclear. V was pared by 0 bases and J by 4 bases, with 12 bases between. Germline lookup yields CDR1 MNHEY and CDR2 SVGAGI. This CDR3 has 15 residues. CDR3 sequence (DNA): TGTGCCAGCAGTTACTCTCTGGTCGTAGGAGAGACCCAGTACTTC. Its translation is CASSYSLVVGETQYF.

The J gene is TRBJ2-3, the V gene TRBV7-2, with 7 bases matching TRBD2. The V segment lost 6 bases and the J segment 0 bases; nucleotides outside the gene matches: 6. Germline V CDR1 and CDR2: SGHTA, FQGNSA. The CDR3 extends over 15 amino acids. The CDR3 is CASRPSGTSTDTQYF. The DNA of the CDR3 is TGTGCCAGCAGACCAAGCGGGACTAGCACAGATACGCAGTATTTT.

This rearrangement joins TRBV5-4 to TRBJ2-6; maybe TRBD2 (6 bases). V was cut by 3 bases and J by 0 bases, with 16 bases left in between. The CDR3 runs to 18 residues. Germline loops: CDR1 SGHNT, CDR2 YYREEE (reference sequence). In DNA form, the CDR3 reads TGTGCCAGCAGCTGGACCGCGGGACCCAGCTCTGGGGCCAACGTCCTGACTTTC. This codes for CASSWTAGPSSGANVLTF.

The chain links TRBV6-6 to TRBJ1-1; D is possibly TRBD1 (5 bases). Germline CDR1 MNHNY, CDR2 SVGAGI (reference sequence). CDR3 length: 12 residues. Between the trimmed V and J ends, which lost 1 base and 6 bases, there was a span of 6 bases. CDR3 sequence reads: CASSYWGSEAFF. CDR3 in DNA: TGTGCCAGCAGTTACTGGGGGTCTGAAGCTTTCTTT.